Below are 3 T cell receptor beta chains sequenced from a single sample in a study of vaccination and CD4 T cells after COVID-19. Their specific antigens are unknown. The treatment here: 10-day PBMC culture with coronavirus spike peptide pools or control peptides (ViraFEST assay). The Oncomine TCR Beta short-read assay was what sequenced the DNA obtained from cultured CD4+ T cells. TCRdb reprocessed the PCR reads via MiXCR and lists one record per CDR3 protein. The sample has about 5,900 distinct CDR3 sequences; roughly 60% are singletons. The sequencing sample was made of CD4+ T cells from blood, cultured in vitro. Every receptor here comes from a human donor who had recovered from COVID-19.

The chain uses TRBV20-1 and TRBJ1-3; no reliable D call. Germline values: CDR1 DFQATT, CDR2 SNEGSKA (reference sequence). The CDR3 loop spans 13 amino acids. Deletions cut 5 bases from V and 4 bases from J, with 12 bases between. CDR3 amino acids: CSAYGRAGNTIYF. The CDR3 coding sequence is TGCAGTGCTTACGGACGTGCGGGAAACACCATATATTTT.

V usage is TRBV19 and J usage is TRBJ2-2; 7 nucleotides line up with TRBD1. The CDR3 runs to 15 residues. The germline gives CDR1 LNHDA, CDR2 SQIVND (reference sequence). J gave up 7 bases and V 6 bases, and 11 bases lay outside the gene matches. CDR3 nucleotide sequence: TGTGCCAGTAGGAGCCAGAGGGGGCCAAGCGGGGAGCTGTTTTTT. It specifies CASRSQRGPSGELFF.

J is TRBJ2-5 and V is TRBV30, with a possible D match to TRBD1 (6 bases). The CDR3 contains 13 residues. In germline, CDR1 is GTSNPN, CDR2 SVGIG (reference sequence). Between the trimmed V and J ends, which lost 6 bases and 0 bases, there was a span of 11 bases. Here the CDR3 DNA reads TGTGCCTGCCCGGGACACCACCAAGAGACCCAGTACTTC. The encoded protein is CACPGHHQETQYF.